A selection of T cell receptor beta chains follows, all from one sample in a study of blood T cell repertoires in COVID-19. Assay used: immunoSEQ multiplex PCR; TCRdb lists only in-frame clones, some missing. The repertoire consists of some 200,000 clones, with 75% to 80% occurring once and the leading ten covering about 28%. The sequenced sample consisted of peripheral blood. The receptor source for this set is a woman in her 70s with acute or convalescent COVID-19. CDR3s include the opening cysteine and the closing phenylalanine or tryptophan. D genes are given only for firm matches. Size is stated for part of the rows, as once, few or many counts, or as a class when the clone is expanded.

TRBJ2-7,TRBV6-5,many,TRBD1,CASRYRGYEQYF,TGTGCCAGCAGGTACAGGGGCTACGAGCAGTACTTC
TRBJ1-1,TRBV30,NA,NA,CAWRPPGDYTEAFF,TGTGCCTGGAGGCCACCGGGGGATTACACTGAAGCTTTCTTT
TRBJ1-2,TRBV10-2,once,TRBD1,CASSDPTGSGYTF,TGCGCCAGCAGTGACCCGACAGGGTCTGGCTACACCTTC
TRBJ2-2,TRBV14,NA,TRBD1,CASSQGTGRTGELFF,TGTGCCAGCAGCCAGGGGACAGGTCGGACCGGGGAGCTGTTTTTT
TRBJ1-5,TRBV7-3,NA,NA,CASSSGQPNQPQHF,TGTGCCAGCAGCTCCGGACAGCCCAATCAGCCCCAGCATTTT
TRBJ2-3,TRBV18,NA,TRBD2,CASSRTSGSITDTQYF,TGTGCCAGCTCACGGACTAGCGGGAGTATCACAGATACGCAGTATTTT
TRBJ2-1,TRBV27,few,TRBD1,CASSSLRDRGNNEQFF,TGTGCCAGCAGTTCTCTCCGGGACAGGGGGAACAATGAGCAGTTCTTC
TRBJ2-7,TRBV30,NA,TRBD1,CAWTLRGTGGQGEQYF,TGTGCCTGGACCTTACGCGGGACAGGGGGACAAGGGGAGCAGTACTTC
TRBJ2-7,TRBV14,NA,NA,CASSQRLGFTEQYF,TGTGCCAGCAGCCAACGGCTAGGATTCACCGAGCAGTACTTC
TRBJ2-7,TRBV6-6,few,NA,CASSFSAGIKEQYF,TGTGCCAGCAGTTTTTCCGCAGGGATAAAAGAGCAGTACTTC
TRBJ2-1,TRBV27,NA,TRBD1,CASSPNDRGPFDEQFF,TGTGCCAGCAGTCCTAACGACAGGGGGCCCTTCGATGAGCAGTTCTTC
TRBJ1-1,TRBV6-1,NA,NA,CASSEDQGRVAFF,TGTGCCAGCAGTGAAGATCAGGGAAGGGTAGCTTTCTTT
TRBJ2-3,TRBV2,NA,TRBD2,CASGMTSGSTDTQYF,TGTGCCAGCGGTATGACTAGCGGGAGCACAGATACGCAGTATTTT
TRBJ1-2,TRBV5-4,NA,NA,CASTPDGGGLYGYTF,TGTGCCAGCACCCCGGACGGGGGAGGGCTCTATGGCTACACCTTC
TRBJ1-1,TRBV12-3/TRBV12-4,few,NA,CASSLMEGTEAFF,TGTGCCAGCAGTTTAATGGAGGGCACTGAAGCTTTCTTT
TRBJ2-5,TRBV5-1,NA,TRBD2,CASSLVLAGGGQETQYF,TGCGCCAGCAGCTTGGTTCTAGCGGGAGGGGGACAAGAGACCCAGTACTTC
TRBJ1-1,TRBV6-4,NA,NA,CASSAEGQTEAFF,TGTGCCAGCAGTGCGGAGGGGCAGACTGAAGCTTTCTTT
TRBJ1-1,TRBV2,NA,NA,CASSVTGSSPEAFF,TGTGCCAGCAGTGTTACAGGGTCTTCCCCTGAAGCTTTCTTT
TRBJ2-1,TRBV28,NA,NA,CASSLGASGAYNEQFF,TGTGCCAGCAGTTTAGGCGCATCGGGGGCCTACAATGAGCAGTTCTTC
TRBJ1-1,TRBV5-1,NA,NA,CASSLVVTGHEAFF,TGCGCCAGCAGCTTGGTTGTGACAGGTCATGAAGCTTTCTTT
TRBJ2-3,TRBV2,NA,TRBD2,CASSETSGRADTQYF,TGTGCCAGCAGTGAGACTAGCGGGAGGGCAGATACGCAGTATTTT
TRBJ2-1,TRBV29-1,NA,NA,CSVGRGAERYNEQFF,TGCAGCGTTGGCCGGGGGGCGGAGAGATACAATGAGCAGTTCTTC
TRBJ2-2,TRBV15,NA,NA,CATSRDRVAGELFF,TGTGCCACCAGCAGAGATCGGGTAGCCGGGGAGCTGTTTTTT
TRBJ2-1,TRBV5-1,NA,TRBD1,CASSDRGNEQFF,TGCGCCAGCAGCGACAGGGGAAATGAGCAGTTCTTC
TRBJ2-5,TRBV18,NA,TRBD2,CASSPAGDRETQYF,TGTGCCAGCTCACCAGCGGGGGACCGGGAGACCCAGTACTTC
TRBJ1-1,TRBV30,NA,TRBD1,CAWSVRRQGVEAFF,TGTGCCTGGAGTGTCCGTAGACAGGGCGTAGAAGCTTTCTTT
TRBJ1-4,TRBV7-2,once,NA,CASSSKGLTGGQKLFF,TGTGCCAGCAGTTCTAAGGGACTTACGGGTGGGCAAAAACTGTTTTTT
TRBJ2-1,TRBV5-6,NA,TRBD2,CASSLWAGVRDEQFF,TGTGCCAGCAGCTTGTGGGCGGGGGTCAGAGATGAGCAGTTCTTC
TRBJ1-1,TRBV29-1,NA,NA,CSVSLWGQYTEAFF,TGCAGCGTTTCCCTGTGGGGGCAATATACTGAAGCTTTCTTT
TRBJ2-3,TRBV7-9,NA,NA,CASSPRGAADTQYF,TGTGCCAGCAGCCCCCGGGGGGCGGCAGATACGCAGTATTTT
TRBJ2-7,TRBV2,many,NA,CASSDPGTFFSLGYEQYF,TGTGCCAGCAGTGACCCTGGGACTTTCTTTTCCCTTGGCTACGAGCAGTACTTC
TRBJ2-7,TRBV24-1,NA,NA,CATSDSGARGNEQYF,TGTGCCACCAGTGATTCTGGGGCCAGGGGCAACGAGCAGTACTTC
TRBJ2-3,TRBV19,NA,TRBD1,CASRATGSRPTDTQYF,TGTGCCAGTAGAGCGACAGGGTCACGACCCACAGATACGCAGTATTTT
TRBJ2-2,TRBV9,NA,NA,CASSVRLASAAGELFF,TGTGCCAGCAGCGTACGGCTAGCGAGCGCAGCCGGGGAGCTGTTTTTT
TRBJ1-1,TRBV28,NA,NA,CASSLRAEGRVTEAFF,TGTGCCAGCAGTTTAAGGGCCGAGGGGAGGGTGACTGAAGCTTTCTTT
TRBJ2-1,TRBV11-1,NA,NA,CASSSNRPSSYNEQFF,TGTGCCAGCAGCTCCAACAGACCCAGCTCCTACAATGAGCAGTTCTTC
TRBJ2-5,TRBV10-1,few,NA,CASSVAGVKETQYF,TGCGCCAGCAGTGTGGCAGGGGTGAAAGAGACCCAGTACTTC
TRBJ1-2,TRBV19,NA,NA,CASSTQARQTGIGYTF,TGTGCCAGTAGTACCCAGGCTAGACAGACTGGTATCGGCTACACCTTC
TRBJ1-6,TRBV5-1,NA,TRBD1,CASSLYGGQGGNSPLHF,TGCGCCAGCAGCTTGTACGGTGGACAGGGTGGAAATTCACCCCTCCACTTT
TRBJ2-5,TRBV6-2/TRBV6-3,NA,NA,CASSSPRRRQETQYF,TGTGCCAGCAGTTCCCCTAGGAGGAGGCAAGAGACCCAGTACTTC
TRBJ2-2,TRBV11-3,NA,TRBD2,CASSSGGTGELFF,TGTGCCAGCAGCTCGGGGGGCACCGGGGAGCTGTTTTTT
TRBJ2-1,TRBV19,NA,TRBD1,CASSIEGQGYNEQFF,TGTGCCAGTAGTATAGAAGGACAGGGATACAATGAGCAGTTCTTC
TRBJ2-2,TRBV2,NA,TRBD2,CASSGKTSERAWGDTGELFF,TGTGCCAGCAGTGGGAAGACTAGCGAGAGGGCCTGGGGCGACACCGGGGAGCTGTTTTTT
TRBJ2-1,TRBV7-7,few,TRBD2,CASSLGPSGSYEQFF,TGTGCCAGCAGCTTAGGGCCTAGCGGGAGTTATGAGCAGTTCTTC
TRBJ2-7,TRBV6-6,once,TRBD1,CASSDGTGVEQYF,TGTGCCAGCAGCGACGGGACAGGGGTCGAGCAGTACTTC
TRBJ1-2,TRBV14,NA,NA,CASSPYMQGSYGYTF,TGTGCCAGCAGCCCCTATATGCAGGGGAGCTATGGCTACACCTTC
TRBJ2-4,TRBV2,NA,NA,CASRSGGKNIQYF,TGTGCCAGCAGAAGTGGCGGGAAAAACATTCAGTACTTC
TRBJ2-5,TRBV15,NA,TRBD1,CATSRVGQGEETQYF,TGTGCCACCAGCAGAGTAGGACAGGGTGAAGAGACCCAGTACTTC
TRBJ1-3,TRBV5-6,NA,TRBD1,CASSLRGRGNTIYF,TGTGCCAGCAGCTTGAGGGGGCGCGGAAACACCATATATTTT
TRBJ1-5,TRBV30,NA,TRBD1,CAWSVGQGSNQPQHF,TGTGCCTGGAGTGTAGGACAGGGTAGCAATCAGCCCCAGCATTTT
TRBJ2-7,TRBV7-2,NA,NA,CASSEQTAPRDF,TGTGCCAGCAGCGAACAGACAGCCCCCCGGGACTTC
TRBJ2-3,TRBV19,NA,TRBD1,CASSIGAGGHTDTQYF,TGTGCCAGTAGTATAGGGGCAGGGGGCCACACAGATACGCAGTATTTT
TRBJ1-2,TRBV6-1,NA,NA,CASSEQTDSYGYTF,TGTGCCAGCAGTGAACAGACGGACAGCTATGGCTACACCTTC
TRBJ2-7,TRBV19,NA,TRBD1,CASSTGGVVNEQYF,TGTGCCAGTAGTACAGGGGGCGTAGTTAACGAGCAGTACTTC
TRBJ2-3,TRBV19,NA,TRBD2,CASEGSGNADTQYF,TGTGCCAGCGAAGGGAGCGGGAACGCAGATACGCAGTATTTT
TRBJ2-1,TRBV20-1,NA,NA,CSAERGNEQFF,TGCAGTGCTGAAAGGGGGAATGAGCAGTTCTTC
TRBJ2-1,TRBV7-3,NA,NA,CASSLIGSSYNEQFF,TGTGCCAGCAGCTTAATCGGGAGCTCCTACAATGAGCAGTTCTTC
TRBJ2-7,TRBV19,few,NA,CASSKKTGHYEQYF,TGTGCCAGTAGTAAAAAGACAGGACACTACGAGCAGTACTTC
TRBJ2-5,TRBV5-1,NA,NA,CASSLVVGGEETQYF,TGCGCCAGCAGCTTGGTTGTCGGGGGAGAAGAGACCCAGTACTTC